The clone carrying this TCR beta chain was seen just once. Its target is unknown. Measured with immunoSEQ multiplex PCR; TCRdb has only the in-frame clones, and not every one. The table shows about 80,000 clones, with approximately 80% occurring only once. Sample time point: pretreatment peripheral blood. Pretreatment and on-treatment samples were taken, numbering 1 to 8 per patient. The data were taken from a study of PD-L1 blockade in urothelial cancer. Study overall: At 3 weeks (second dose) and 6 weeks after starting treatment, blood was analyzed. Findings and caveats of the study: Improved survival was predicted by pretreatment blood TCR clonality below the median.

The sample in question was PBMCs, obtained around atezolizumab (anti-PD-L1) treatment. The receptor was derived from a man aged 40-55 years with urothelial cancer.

The CDR3 sequence is CASSPLTLLAGSTDTQYF. The CDR3 DNA reads as TGTGCCAGCAGCCCCTTGACACTACTAGCGGGAAGCACAGATACGCAGTATTTT. The rearrangement joins TRBV7-9 to TRBJ2-3; 10 positions agree with TRBD2. The CDR3 loop spans 18 amino acids. The J segment lost 0 bases and the V segment lost 5 bases, leaving 11 bases of the junction unmatched. The germline gives CDR1 SEHNR, CDR2 FQNEAQ (reference sequence).